The source of this T cell receptor (beta chain) is a study of cytotoxic CD8 clonotypes in ibrutinib-treated CLL. The study, taken as a whole, reports: Samples from sustained-remission and progressing patients were taken at different times.

Here immunoSEQ multiplex PCR was the method, and the copy in TCRdb shows in-frame clones only, minus some. The sample lists 130,000 to 150,000 clones, about four fifths occurring once. As to this clone: No antigen is known for it.

The TCR was taken from a human donor with chronic lymphocytic leukemia. The sequencing used PBMCs, collected after 12 months of ibrutinib treatment.

CDR3 nucleotides: TGTGCCAGCAGTGACTCGACAGAACCACGAGCCTGGAGGGAAAAACTGTTTTTT. As protein: CASSDSTEPRAWREKLFF. V is TRBV25-1 and J is TRBJ1-4; D is perhaps TRBD1 (5 bases). Trimming took 3 bases from V and 8 from J, leaving 25 bases between them. CDR1 and CDR2 from the germline V gene are MGHDK and SYGVNS. This CDR3 spans 18 amino acids.